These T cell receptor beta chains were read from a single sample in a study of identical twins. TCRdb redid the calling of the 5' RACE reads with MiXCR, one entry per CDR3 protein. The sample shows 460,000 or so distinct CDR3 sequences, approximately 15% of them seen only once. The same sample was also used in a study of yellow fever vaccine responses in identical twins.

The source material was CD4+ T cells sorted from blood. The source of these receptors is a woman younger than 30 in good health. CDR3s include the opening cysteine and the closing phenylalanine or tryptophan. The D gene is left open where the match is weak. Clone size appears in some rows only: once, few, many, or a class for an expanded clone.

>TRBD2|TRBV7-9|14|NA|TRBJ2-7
CASTRLAGVPEQYF
TGTGCCAGCACCCGACTAGCGGGAGTGCCCGAGCAGTACTTC
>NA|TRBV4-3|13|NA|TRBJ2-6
CASSQGGANVLTF
TGCGCCAGCAGCCAGGGGGGGGCCAACGTCCTGACTTTC
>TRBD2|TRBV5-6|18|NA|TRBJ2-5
CAISPAGTSGRSGETQYF
TGTGCCATCAGCCCCGCGGGGACTAGCGGGAGATCAGGAGAGACCCAGTACTTC
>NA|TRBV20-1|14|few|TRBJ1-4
CSARDWGGNEKLFF
TGCAGTGCTAGAGATTGGGGCGGGAATGAAAAACTGTTTTTT
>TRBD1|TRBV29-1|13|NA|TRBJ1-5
CSVAQGAGQPQHF
TGCAGCGTTGCCCAGGGGGCAGGCCAGCCCCAGCATTTT
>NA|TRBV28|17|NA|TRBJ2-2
CASSLFPRDKNTGELFF
TGTGCCAGCAGTTTATTCCCGCGGGACAAGAACACCGGGGAGCTGTTTTTT
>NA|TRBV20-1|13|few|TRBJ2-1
CSAVFGGTNEQFF
TGCAGTGCAGTCTTCGGCGGGACCAATGAGCAGTTCTTC
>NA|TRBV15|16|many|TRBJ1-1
CATSRAQGAVNTEAFF
TGTGCCACCAGCAGAGCACAGGGAGCCGTGAACACTGAAGCTTTCTTT
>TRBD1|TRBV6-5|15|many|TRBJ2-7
CASSYGGTGTYEQYF
TGTGCCAGCAGTTACGGTGGGACAGGGACCTACGAGCAGTACTTC
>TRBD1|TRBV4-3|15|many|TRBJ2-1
CASSQGQGSTMKQFF
TGCGCCAGCAGCCAAGGACAGGGCTCAACAATGAAGCAGTTCTTC
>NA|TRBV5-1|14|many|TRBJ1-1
CASSLDAANTEAFF
TGCGCCAGCAGCTTGGACGCAGCGAACACTGAAGCTTTCTTT
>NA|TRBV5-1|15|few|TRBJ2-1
CASSLAGRTYNEQFF
TGCGCCAGCAGCTTGGCGGGACGCACCTACAATGAGCAGTTCTTC
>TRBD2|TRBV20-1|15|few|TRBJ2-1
CSAVVASGTNNEQFF
TGCAGTGCTGTCGTGGCTAGCGGGACCAACAATGAGCAGTTCTTC